This T cell receptor beta chain was captured in a study of blood T cell repertoires in COVID-19. About the study: COVID-19 samples collected from the United States, Italy and Spain covered acute and convalescent phases.

Under the authors' procedure: How many nucleated cells were present was estimated from reference gene primer amplification. This table comes from immunoSEQ multiplex PCR, and its TCRdb copy is limited to in-frame clones, with some not included. That table supplies the V and J calls and clone size; D and trimming were determined from the DNA. This sample has roughly 260,000 clones, with approximately 87% found just once. Turning to this clone: Other DNA sequences within the sample encode an identical CDR3.

Sequences were obtained from peripheral blood. The TCR was taken from a woman between 45 and 65 years old with acute or convalescent COVID-19.

The DNA of the CDR3 is TGTGCCAGCAGCGTAGCGGGGTCCGGGGCCAACGTCCTGACTTTC. Protein product: CASSVAGSGANVLTF. The genes are TRBV9 and TRBJ2-6, with D tentatively TRBD2 (5 bases). Germline lookup yields CDR1 SGDLS and CDR2 YYNGEE. The CDR3 sequence is 15 residues long. V lost 0 bases and J 4 bases, leaving 8 bases between the germline ends.